These T cell receptor beta chains were read from a single sample in a study of blood T cell repertoires in COVID-19. Produced via immunoSEQ multiplex PCR; TCRdb's table is partial and in-frame only. The sample has about 130,000 clones; around 89% are singletons. Source material: peripheral blood. These receptors all stem from a man aged 45-65 years with acute or convalescent COVID-19. Each CDR3 is given with its conserved first and last residue. The D gene is left open where the match is weak. Size values are once, few and many counts, or a class for expanded clones, and some rows have none.

v_call	d_call	clone_size	j_call	cdr3_nt	cdr3_aa
TRBV9	NA	NA	TRBJ1-1	TGTGCCAGCAGCGTAAGCGGGGCGACGACTGAAGCTTTCTTT	CASSVSGATTEAFF
TRBV9	TRBD2	once	TRBJ2-5	TGTGCCAGCAGCGTAACGGGGGGCCAAGAGACCCAGTACTTC	CASSVTGGQETQYF
TRBV5-1	NA	NA	TRBJ1-1	TGCGCCAGCAACCCGGGAGACGGCCCGAACACTGAAGCTTTCTTT	CASNPGDGPNTEAFF
TRBV3-1/TRBV3-2	NA	few	TRBJ1-1	TGTGCCAGCAGCCAAGATCTTATAGTCATGAACACTGAAGCTTTCTTT	CASSQDLIVMNTEAFF
TRBV2	NA	NA	TRBJ1-1	TGTGCCAGCATAAGGGAGGGTGGCGGACTTGAAGCTTTCTTT	CASIREGGGLEAFF
TRBV15	TRBD1	NA	TRBJ2-4	TGTGCCACCAGTACGACAGGGTCCCTTACCAAAAACATTCAGTACTTC	CATSTTGSLTKNIQYF
TRBV19	TRBD1	NA	TRBJ2-1	TGTGCCAGTGCTAGACAGGGGCTAAACAATGAGCAGTTCTTC	CASARQGLNNEQFF
TRBV5-1	NA	NA	TRBJ1-1	TGCGCCAGCAGCTTGGGGGGACACATTAATGAAGCTTTCTTT	CASSLGGHINEAFF
TRBV2	NA	few	TRBJ1-2	TGTGCCAGCAGTGGGTCAGGTGGCTACACCTTC	CASSGSGGYTF
TRBV5-4	NA	NA	TRBJ2-7	TGTGCCAGCAGCCTAGGAGGGCGCGAGCAGTACTTC	CASSLGGREQYF
TRBV11-2	NA	once	TRBJ2-5	TGTGCCAGCAGCTTAGTCGGGGCCGGGGGAGAGACCCAGTACTTC	CASSLVGAGGETQYF
TRBV4-1	NA	NA	TRBJ1-4	TGCGCCAGCAGCCTTTTCCGGGATAGACATGAAAAACTGTTTTTT	CASSLFRDRHEKLFF
TRBV2	NA	NA	TRBJ1-5	TGTGCCAGCCTGTCAGGGGGCAATCAGCCCCAGCATTTT	CASLSGGNQPQHF
TRBV12-3/TRBV12-4	NA	once	TRBJ1-1	TGTGCCAGCAGTTTCGCGGTGAACACTGAAGCTTTCTTT	CASSFAVNTEAFF
TRBV2	NA	once	TRBJ2-5	TGTGCCAGCAGACAGGAGTACCAAGAGACCCAGTACTTC	CASRQEYQETQYF
TRBV7-8	NA	NA	TRBJ1-1	TGTGCCAGCAGCTTAGTGGGAGAGAACACTGAAGCTTTCTTT	CASSLVGENTEAFF
TRBV9	TRBD1	NA	TRBJ1-5	TGTGCCAGCGGGCAGGGACAGGGCCAGCCCCAGCATTTT	CASGQGQGQPQHF
TRBV7-3	TRBD1	NA	TRBJ1-1	TGTGCCAGCAGCCTCCGGGACAGGGACACTGAAGCTTTCTTT	CASSLRDRDTEAFF
TRBV28	NA	NA	TRBJ2-1	TGTGCCAGCAGTGGCCGACTCTGGCAGGGTGAATTGGCCAATGAGCAGTTCTTC	CASSGRLWQGELANEQFF
TRBV30	TRBD1	NA	TRBJ1-5	TGTGCCTGGAGTCCGGTCGGGACAGCGAATCAGCCCCAGCATTTT	CAWSPVGTANQPQHF
TRBV19	NA	NA	TRBJ1-2	TGTGCCAGTAGTTTCAGGACAGCGAACTATGGCTACACCTTC	CASSFRTANYGYTF
TRBV2	TRBD1	once	TRBJ1-1	TGTGCCAGCAGAGCCACAGGGGTCACTGAAGCTTTCTTT	CASRATGVTEAFF
TRBV29-1	TRBD2	NA	TRBJ2-1	TGCAGCGGGAAGGGATTAGCGGGAGGACCATACAATGAGCAGTTCTTC	CSGKGLAGGPYNEQFF
TRBV15	NA	NA	TRBJ1-1	TGTGCCACCAGCAAGCCACAGGGACGAAGCGCTGAAGCTTTCTTT	CATSKPQGRSAEAFF
TRBV7-9	TRBD1	NA	TRBJ1-1	TGTGCCAGCAGCTTCCAGGGGGGTGACACTGAAGCTTTCTTT	CASSFQGGDTEAFF
TRBV9	TRBD1	NA	TRBJ1-2	TGTGCCAGCAGCTCACAACCCGGGACAGCCTATGGCTACACCTTC	CASSSQPGTAYGYTF
TRBV5-4	TRBD1	NA	TRBJ1-2	TGTGCCAGCAGCCTAGGACAGGGGAGTGGCTACACCTTC	CASSLGQGSGYTF
TRBV28	NA	NA	TRBJ1-2	TGTGCCAGCAGTTTATGGAGAGAAACTAACTATGGCTACACCTTC	CASSLWRETNYGYTF
TRBV30	NA	NA	TRBJ1-1	TGTGCCTGGAGATACAGGGCGAACACTGAAGCTTTCTTT	CAWRYRANTEAFF
TRBV10-3	NA	NA	TRBJ1-2	TGTGCCATCACTAACCCCCTGGGAGATGGCTACACCTTC	CAITNPLGDGYTF
TRBV2	NA	NA	TRBJ2-7	TGTGCCAGCAGGTTTCTTCAGGGAACGAGCGAGCAGTACTTC	CASRFLQGTSEQYF
TRBV5-1	NA	NA	TRBJ2-3	TGCGCCAGCAGACTTACAGGGTCGGGCACAGATACGCAGTATTTT	CASRLTGSGTDTQYF